This TCR beta chain was sequenced for a study of control samples from healthy donors and cancer patients. Germline loops: CDR1 KGHDR, CDR2 SFDVKD. V shed 6 bases, J shed 14 bases, and the junction held 9 bases outside the gene matches. The CDR3 is 13 amino acids. Only in-frame clones appear in the TCRdb table, and some are missing; sequencing was by immunoSEQ multiplex PCR. Here the sample spans more than 25,000 clones, roughly nine tenths being singletons. The specimen sequenced was PBMCs. The chain has TRBV24-1 and TRBJ2-2; TRBD1 aligns across 9 bases. The sequence was obtained from a man aged 45-65 years with lung cancer. In DNA, the CDR3 is TGTGCCACCAGTTCACAGGGGGCGGATTCACTGTTTTTT. This codes for CATSSQGADSLFF.